The clone carrying this TCR beta chain was recorded at least ten times. Its antigen is as yet unknown. These data belong to a study of breast tumors, draining lymph nodes, adjacent tissues. The study's findings and limits: Compared with basal-like, luminal-like tumors shared significantly more repertoire with nontumor tissue. The data were judged consistent with most tumor T cells coming from lymph node and expanding in tumor. Tumor repertoires ranked between lymph nodes and nontumor tissue in diversity, with V and J gene preferences.

Axillary draining lymph nodes of breast cancer patients supplied the node samples. TCRdb passed the multiplex PCR reads through MiXCR, listing each CDR3 protein once. The data hold over 150,000 distinct CDR3 sequences, with about 33% observed a single time. The germline V gene encodes CDR1 SGHKS and CDR2 YYEKEE (reference sequence). V gave up 5 bases and J gave up 6 bases, with 15 bases separating them. The CDR3 totals 14 residues. Sequenced material: axillary lymph node tissue. The rearrangement uses TRBV5-5 and TRBJ1-5; D unclear. This TCR came from a female donor with breast cancer. Some clones in this sample may be carry-over from other donors' samples. DNA of the CDR3: TGTGCCAGCAGTCCCGACCGGGGTTCTCAGCCCCAGCATTTT. Translating it yields CASSPDRGSQPQHF.